The next 24 T cell receptor beta chains were all read from a single sample in a study of shared clonotypes between healthy human individuals. Naive CD8 cells lacked CD45RO, underwent positive selection for CCR7 and left out terminally differentiated effector memory CD45RA+ cells. Clones were read by immunoSEQ multiplex PCR, and TCRdb kept only the in-frame ones, dropping some. Among over 2 million clones listed, about 95% were seen once. Material for sequencing was naive CD8+ T cells sorted from blood. The receptors were sampled from a man younger than 35 in good health.

The chain links TRBV27 to TRBJ2-5; the D gene is possibly TRBD1 (6 bases). Germline values: CDR1 MNHEY, CDR2 SMNVEV (reference sequence). With 3 bases removed from V and 2 bases from J, the gap between germline ends came to 13 bases. This CDR3 has 15 amino acids. The CDR3 sequence: CASSFRGQLQETQYF. The CDR3 nucleotides read TGTGCCAGCAGTTTCCGCGGACAGCTTCAAGAGACCCAGTACTTC.

The V call is TRBV19, the J call TRBJ2-7; 9 nucleotides agree with TRBD2. CDR3 length: 17 amino acids. The V segment lost 2 bases and the J segment 5 bases; nucleotides outside the gene matches: 13. Germline values: CDR1 LNHDA, CDR2 SQIVND (reference sequence). DNA for the CDR3: TGTGCCAGTAGTATACGGACAGCGGGAGGACAGGCGAACGAGCAGTACTTC. This gives the protein CASSIRTAGGQANEQYF.

Worth noting for this clone: Other DNA variants within this sample encode the same CDR3. This chain uses TRBV6-1 with TRBJ2-7; the D gene is possibly TRBD2 (5 bases). In germline, CDR1 is MNHNS, CDR2 SASEGT. Trimming left V 5 bases short and J 4 bases short, with 9 bases between. The CDR3 consists of 12 residues. The CDR3 coding sequence is TGTGCCAGCAGTCCAGGCGGGTACGAGCAGTACTTC. The encoded protein is CASSPGGYEQYF.

The rearrangement uses TRBV7-6 and TRBJ2-7, with TRBD1 identical over 8 bases. The V gene's germline CDR1 is SGHVS and CDR2 FNYEAQ. Trimming cost V 5 bases and J 2 bases; bases outside gene matches: 5. The CDR3 is made up of 14 amino acids. This CDR3 reads CASSQTGAAYEQYF. The DNA of the CDR3 is TGTGCCAGCAGCCAGACAGGGGCAGCCTACGAGCAGTACTTC.

The CDR3 here is CASSWRDSPYEQYF. For the CDR3, the DNA is TGTGCCAGCAGCTGGAGGGACAGTCCCTACGAGCAGTACTTC. The genes are TRBV7-9 and TRBJ2-7; TRBD1 is a possible D gene (7 bases). This CDR3 region has 14 residues. Germline loops: CDR1 SEHNR, CDR2 FQNEAQ (reference sequence). V lost 4 bases and J lost 2, with 12 bases in between. The complete variable domain, with remaining parts taken from reference TRBV7-9 and TRBJ2-7, reads DTGVSQNPRHKITKRGQNVTFRCDPISEHNRLYWYRQTLGQGPEFLTYFQNEAQLEKSRLLSDRFSAERPKGSFSTLEIQRTEQGDSAMYLCASSWRDSPYEQYFGPGTRLTVT.

The chain combines TRBV9 with TRBJ2-2; 8 positions match TRBD2. V gave up 0 bases and J gave up 6 bases; unmatched junction bases: 4. The CDR3 has 15 amino acids. CDR1 and CDR2 from the germline V gene are SGDLS and YYNGEE. The CDR3 loop is CASSVDGRAAGELFF. In DNA, the CDR3 is TGTGCCAGCAGCGTAGACGGGAGGGCCGCCGGGGAGCTGTTTTTT. Variable domain in full (rest from reference TRBV9 and TRBJ2-2): DSGVTQTPKHLITATGQRVTLRCSPRSGDLSVYWYQQSLDQGLQFLIQYYNGEERAKGNILERFSAQQFPDLHSELNLSSLELGDSALYFCASSVDGRAAGELFFGEGSRLTVL.

The chain combines TRBV28 with TRBJ1-2; D not resolved. CDR3 length: 13 residues. CDR1 is MDHEN, CDR2 SYDVKM, per germline. V shed 3 bases and J shed 3 bases, with 8 bases lying between them. The CDR3 sequence is CASSFSGYYGYTF. CDR3 coding DNA: TGTGCCAGCAGTTTTTCGGGGTACTATGGCTACACCTTC.

The rearrangement uses TRBV2 and TRBJ2-2; D gene ambiguous. The V and J ends lost 10 bases and 7 bases respectively, with 13 bases between them. The CDR3 length is 12 residues. From germline, CDR1 is SNHLY and CDR2 FYNNEI. The CDR3 nucleotides read TGTGCCATCTTAACCTCGAGCGGGGAGCTGTTTTTT. This encodes CAILTSSGELFF.

Concerning this clone itself: Other DNA sequences of this sample code for an identical CDR3. This chain uses TRBV9 with TRBJ1-5, with D uncertain. Germline V gene data show CDR1 as SGDLS and CDR2 as YYNGEE. This CDR3 has 15 residues. V lost 0 bases to trimming and J lost 0 bases, with 7 bases between them. The CDR3 region is CASSVEGNSNQPQHF. CDR3 coding DNA: TGTGCCAGCAGCGTAGAAGGAAATAGCAATCAGCCCCAGCATTTT.

J is TRBJ2-5 and V is TRBV6-5; possible D gene TRBD2, 5 bases. CDR1 is MNHEY and CDR2 is SVGAGI in the germline V gene. This CDR3 spans 12 amino acids. V was trimmed by 7 bases and J by 4 bases, leaving 10 bases between them. The CDR3 DNA reads TGTGCCAGCACACTAGACCGAGAGACCCAGTACTTC. It is translated as CASTLDRETQYF.

The CDR3 protein is CASSPRQSSNSPLHF. Written as DNA, the CDR3 is TGTGCCAGCAGCCCCCGACAGTCTTCTAATTCACCCCTCCACTTT. V is TRBV6-5 and J is TRBJ1-6; possible D gene TRBD1, 5 bases. V lost 6 bases and J 6 bases, leaving 15 bases between the germline ends. The germline gives CDR1 MNHEY, CDR2 SVGAGI. The CDR3 runs 15 residues.

The CDR3 nucleotides are TGTGCCAGCAGTTGGGACAGGGGCTTGAACACTGAAGCTTTCTTT. The encoded protein is CASSWDRGLNTEAFF. The chain recombines TRBV6-5 with TRBJ1-1; TRBD1 aligns across 10 bases. Germline V lookup: CDR1 MNHEY, CDR2 SVGAGI. J was trimmed by 0 bases and V by 4 bases; bases with no gene match: 2. This CDR3 spans 15 amino acids.

This chain joins TRBV13 and TRBJ2-1; D gene uncertain. Germline CDR1 is PRHDT and CDR2 is FYEKMQ (reference sequence). The CDR3 has 12 residues. The V end lost 3 bases, the J end lost 5 bases, and 5 bases lay between the germline ends. CDR3 loop: CASSLENNEQFF. The CDR3 coding sequence is TGTGCCAGCAGCTTGGAAAACAATGAGCAGTTCTTC.

The chain links TRBV27 to TRBJ2-1, with 9 positions matching TRBD1. This CDR3 spans 15 amino acids. Looked up from germline, CDR1 is MNHEY and CDR2 is SMNVEV (reference sequence). J was trimmed by 4 bases and V by 2 bases; bases with no gene match: 3. CDR3 loop: CASSLDRGGYNEQFF. DNA for the CDR3: TGTGCCAGCAGTTTAGACAGGGGGGGTTACAATGAGCAGTTCTTC.

This clone was seen just once. Different DNA sequences within this sample yield the same CDR3. The chain carries TRBV4-1 and TRBJ1-5; D not certain. The CDR3 has 15 residues. Germline CDR1 reads MGHRA; CDR2 reads YSYEKL. The V end lost 1 base, the J end lost 0 bases, and 7 bases lay between the germline ends. In DNA, the CDR3 is TGCGCCAGCAGCCAAGTCCCCAATAGCAATCAGCCCCAGCATTTT. Translated: CASSQVPNSNQPQHF.

The rearrangement uses TRBV19 and TRBJ2-5; D is perhaps TRBD1 (8 bases). Trimming removed 6 bases at V and 2 bases at J, with 19 bases between. There are 16 residues in the CDR3. Germline V lookup: CDR1 LNHDA, CDR2 SQIVND (reference sequence). The CDR3 loop reads CASSVDRGGEQETQYF. In DNA form, the CDR3 reads TGTGCCAGTAGCGTAGACAGGGGAGGGGAGCAAGAGACCCAGTACTTC.

The chain recombines TRBV28 with TRBJ2-1, with TRBD1 matching 7 bases. The ends lost 4 bases at V and 2 bases at J; junction bases unmatched: 5. CDR1 is MDHEN, CDR2 SYDVKM, per germline. The CDR3 has 15 residues. The CDR3 DNA sequence: TGTGCCAGCAGTTCAACCGGGACAGCCTACAATGAGCAGTTCTTC. Protein sequence: CASSSTGTAYNEQFF.

Turning to this clone: In the same sample, other DNA sequences code for this CDR3. The chain couples TRBV6-5 to TRBJ2-7, with D hard to call. V gave up 2 bases and J gave up 1 base, with 6 bases separating them. This CDR3 comprises 13 residues. Germline CDR1 reads MNHEY; CDR2 reads SVGAGI. CDR3 amino acids: CASSYDRSYEQYF. In DNA form, the CDR3 reads TGTGCCAGCAGTTACGACCGATCCTACGAGCAGTACTTC.

The sample holds one count of this clone. V gene TRBV7-2 combines with J gene TRBJ2-7, with 7 nucleotides matching TRBD1. CDR3 size: 14 residues. V was pared by 4 bases and J by 4 bases, with 7 bases of the junction left unmatched. Per the germline V gene, CDR1 is SGHTA and CDR2 is FQGNSA. CDR3: CASSSLDRLYEQYF. The CDR3 coding sequence is TGTGCCAGCAGCTCCCTGGACAGGCTTTACGAGCAGTACTTC.

The chain employs TRBV10-1 and TRBJ2-3; 7 positions agree with TRBD2. The CDR3 loop spans 14 amino acids. Germline CDR1 is WNHNN and CDR2 is SYGVQD (reference sequence). The V gene end was trimmed by 4 bases and the J gene end by 2 bases; junction bases not matched to a gene: 3. CDR3 in amino acids: CASSAGGNTDTQYF. The DNA for the CDR3 is TGCGCCAGCAGTGCGGGGGGAAACACAGATACGCAGTATTTT.

V and J are TRBV18 and TRBJ2-7; D might be TRBD1 (5 bases). Per the germline V gene, CDR1 is KGHSH and CDR2 is LQKENI. This CDR3 has 14 amino acids. Trimming took 0 bases from V and 3 from J, leaving 9 bases between them. The CDR3 sequence is CASSPPGPGYEQYF. CDR3 DNA: TGTGCCAGCTCACCACCGGGGCCAGGCTACGAGCAGTACTTC.

The J gene is TRBJ2-2, the V gene TRBV30; D unclear. Trimming took off 5 bases at V and 7 bases at J, with 8 bases between the two ends. This CDR3 contains 11 residues. The germline CDR1 and CDR2 sequences are GTSNPN and SVGIG (reference sequence). As DNA, the CDR3 is TGTGCCTGGCAAGGGATCGGGGAGCTGTTTTTT. This codes for CAWQGIGELFF.

In this sample, this clone turned up a few times. The chain uses TRBV19 and TRBJ1-1, with D unclear. V lost 8 bases to trimming and J lost 0 bases, with 13 bases between them. The germline CDR1 and CDR2 sequences are LNHDA and SQIVND (reference sequence). CDR3 length: 14 residues. This CDR3 reads CASLQPFMNTEAFF. Written as DNA, the CDR3 is TGTGCCAGTTTACAGCCATTCATGAACACTGAAGCTTTCTTT.

The chain employs TRBV19 and TRBJ2-7; D is possibly TRBD1 (6 bases). CDR3 length equals 11 residues. V dropped 10 bases and J dropped 1 base, with 8 bases sitting between them. Germline V CDR1 and CDR2: LNHDA, SQIVND (reference sequence). CDR3: CAMDSSYEQYF. The CDR3 DNA reads TGTGCCATGGACAGTTCCTACGAGCAGTACTTC.